This TCR beta chain was documented in a study of glioma-infiltrating T cells. This clonotype has more than one count but fewer than ten. Amplification of TCR alpha and beta CDR3 regions from RNA used iRepertoire nested multiplex PCR. TCRdb analysed the multiplex PCR reads with MiXCR anew, one entry per CDR3 protein. The table shows 300,000 to 450,000 distinct CDR3 sequences, with approximately 42% occurring only once. Trimming stripped 0 bases from V and 7 bases from J, with 10 bases between. The CDR3 is 13 amino acids. The V gene's germline CDR1 is SEHNR and CDR2 FQNEAQ (reference sequence). The sequencing sample was made of glioma tissue, nonneoplastic brain tissue, or PBMCs (not recorded which). This chain links TRBV7-9 with TRBJ2-7, with D possibly matching TRBD2 (5 bases). This clonotype was obtained from a human donor with low-grade glioma or glioblastoma, undergoing nonglioma brain surgery, or in good health (not recorded which). CDR3 residues: CASSLAVRREQYF. For the CDR3, the DNA is TGTGCCAGCAGCTTAGCGGTGAGGAGGGAGCAGTACTTC.